Below, 21 T cell receptor beta chains from the same sample are listed, as sequenced in a study of shared clonotypes between healthy human individuals. Data came from immunoSEQ multiplex PCR; TCRdb stores just in-frame clones and leaves some out. The sample includes just under 350,000 clones, around 70% of them seen just once. Sequenced material: memory CD4+ T cells sorted from blood. Subset reported: CD45RA-negative fraction. These receptors were collected from a man aged 25 to 45 in good health.

The rearrangement joins TRBV5-1 to TRBJ2-7; D may be TRBD2 (7 bases). This CDR3 is 17 amino acids long. V was pared by 0 bases and J by 4 bases, with 20 bases between. CDR1 and CDR2 (germline): SGHRS, YFSETQ. The CDR3 DNA follows: TGCGCCAGCAGCTTGGGGATTTTCGGGGGGCCTGGGTACGAGCAGTACTTC. It encodes CASSLGIFGGPGYEQYF.

The CDR3 DNA is TGTGCCAGCAGTGCTCCGGAGGGGACTACGTCTAAGCAGTTCTTC. The encoded protein is CASSAPEGTTSKQFF. The chain recombines TRBV2 with TRBJ2-1, with 7 bases aligning to TRBD2. The V gene end was trimmed by 4 bases and the J gene end by 11 bases; junction bases not matched to a gene: 14. The V gene's germline CDR1 is SNHLY and CDR2 FYNNEI. The CDR3 contains 15 residues.

Here the CDR3 reads CASSNTGLGYEQYF. CDR3 DNA sequence: TGTGCCAGCAGCAACACGGGACTCGGCTACGAGCAGTACTTC. The rearrangement joins TRBV2 to TRBJ2-7; a weak D match, TRBD2 (6 bases). The ends were cut back, 6 bases at V and 3 bases at J, with 15 bases in the middle. This CDR3 has 14 residues. From germline, CDR1 is SNHLY and CDR2 FYNNEI. The whole variable domain, remainder taken from reference TRBV2 and TRBJ2-7, is EPEVTQTPSHQVTQMGQEVILRCVPISNHLYFYWYRQILGQKVEFLVSFYNNEISEKSEIFDDQFSVERPDGSNFTLKIRSTKLEDSAMYFCASSNTGLGYEQYFGPGTRLTVT.

The rearrangement links TRBV5-4 to TRBJ2-1, with D tentatively TRBD1 or TRBD2 (5 bases each). Trimming shortened V by 6 bases and J by 6 bases, and 16 bases separated the two germline ends. The CDR3 sequence is 14 residues long. The V gene's germline CDR1 is SGHNT and CDR2 YYREEE (reference sequence). In DNA form, the CDR3 reads TGTGCCAGCACGGGGACGAACCTGGGCAATGAGCAGTTCTTC. As protein: CASTGTNLGNEQFF.

This clone showed up just a few times. CDR3 protein: CASSLKLEGQGGPYEQYF. DNA of the CDR3: TGCGCCAGCAGCTTGAAGTTGGAGGGACAGGGGGGACCCTACGAGCAGTACTTC. The V and J genes are TRBV5-1 and TRBJ2-7, with TRBD1 identical over 11 bases. Trimming removed 1 base from V and 2 bases from J; junction bases left unmatched: 11. The germline gives CDR1 SGHRS, CDR2 YFSETQ. The CDR3 spans 18 residues.

V and J are TRBV2 and TRBJ2-5, with D perhaps TRBD2 (6 bases). The CDR3 is 12 amino acids. Trimming stripped 8 bases from V and 0 bases from J, with 7 bases between. Germline CDR1 SNHLY, CDR2 FYNNEI. CDR3 nucleotide sequence: TGTGCCAGCCGACTAGACCAAGAGACCCAGTACTTC. It translates to CASRLDQETQYF.

This clone has just one count. The J gene is TRBJ1-1, the V gene TRBV29-1; tentatively, D is TRBD1 (6 bases). Germline V gene data show CDR1 as SQVTM and CDR2 as ANQGSEA. The CDR3 is 10 residues long. Trimming stripped 6 bases from V and 7 bases from J, with 9 bases between. The CDR3, as DNA: TGCAGCGTCGAGGACAGTGAAGCTTTCTTT. This gives the protein CSVEDSEAFF.

In its sample, this clone was seen a few times. The chain couples TRBV19 to TRBJ2-7; D may be TRBD1 or TRBD2 (6 bases each). Germline V CDR1 and CDR2: LNHDA, SQIVND (reference sequence). Trimming cost V 3 bases and J 3 bases, with 21 bases left between them. CDR3 length: 17 residues. CDR3 sequence reads: CASSMGPRGPSGYEQYF. The CDR3 DNA reads TGTGCCAGTAGTATGGGGCCCCGGGGGCCTTCAGGCTACGAGCAGTACTTC.

This clone was observed many times. V is TRBV10-3 and J is TRBJ1-4; D call uncertain. The length of the CDR3 is 13 residues. V dropped 4 bases and J dropped 13 bases, with 16 bases sitting between them. Germline-derived CDR1 and CDR2 are ENHRY and SYGVKD. The chain's CDR3 is CAISVVLNVGLFF. In nucleotides, the CDR3 is TGTGCCATCAGTGTTGTCCTGAACGTCGGACTGTTTTTT.

V gene TRBV5-1 combines with J gene TRBJ2-1; 11 bases are a match to TRBD2. The J segment lost 0 bases and the V segment lost 9 bases, leaving 5 bases of the junction unmatched. The length of the CDR3 is 15 residues. CDR1 and CDR2 (germline): SGHRS, YFSETQ. The CDR3 here is CATSTSGSSYNEQFF. In nucleotides, the CDR3 is TGCGCCACCTCCACTAGCGGGAGCTCCTACAATGAGCAGTTCTTC.

This clone was counted many times. In the same sample, other DNA sequences code for this CDR3. The rearrangement uses TRBV5-1 and TRBJ1-1; TRBD1 is a possible D gene (5 bases). V lost 3 bases and J lost 5, with 14 bases in between. The CDR3 is 14 amino acids. The V gene's germline CDR1 is SGHRS and CDR2 YFSETQ. The CDR3 spells CASSWEGVRTEAFF. The CDR3 coding sequence is TGCGCCAGCAGCTGGGAAGGGGTAAGGACTGAAGCTTTCTTT.

This chain uses TRBV2 with TRBJ1-2, with D maybe TRBD1 (6 bases). Germline CDR1 is SNHLY and CDR2 is FYNNEI. The V end was cut by 3 bases, the J end by 4 bases, with 12 bases between. This CDR3 spans 14 amino acids. The CDR3 protein is CASSDGGGTYGYTF. DNA for the CDR3: TGTGCCAGCAGTGATGGGGGCGGAACCTATGGCTACACCTTC.

This chain joins TRBV18 and TRBJ1-5, with TRBD1 matching over 8 bases. Unmatched junction bases numbered 3, after V lost 3 bases and J lost 2 bases. This CDR3 spans 15 amino acids. Germline CDR1 reads KGHSH; CDR2 reads LQKENI. The CDR3 spells CASSPTGQGNQPQHF. The DNA for the CDR3 is TGTGCCAGCTCACCGACGGGACAGGGCAATCAGCCCCAGCATTTT.

This clone was found once. The J gene is TRBJ1-3, the V gene TRBV9; D may be TRBD1 (6 bases). Germline lookup yields CDR1 SGDLS and CDR2 YYNGEE. Trimming cost V 4 bases and J 2 bases, with 19 bases left between them. This CDR3 contains 17 residues. The CDR3 region has the DNA TGTGCCAGCAGCACCGGGGGGCTTTATAACGCTGGAAACACCATATATTTT. Protein sequence: CASSTGGLYNAGNTIYF.

This chain connects TRBV29-1 to TRBJ2-7; D is possibly TRBD1 (6 bases). The germline V and J ends were trimmed by 8 bases and 4 bases, with 15 bases remaining between them. In germline, CDR1 is SQVTM, CDR2 ANQGSEA. The CDR3 loop spans 12 amino acids. The CDR3 here is CSIGQNLYEQYF. The CDR3 nucleotides are TGCAGCATCGGACAGAACCTTTACGAGCAGTACTTC.

This rearrangement joins TRBV5-1 to TRBJ2-1, with 9 bases identical to TRBD2. The germline V gene has CDR1 SGHRS and CDR2 YFSETQ. The CDR3 runs to 16 residues. V was pared by 8 bases and J by 3 bases, with 12 bases of the junction left unmatched. The CDR3 is CASRKAGGQDYNEQFF. The DNA of the CDR3 is TGCGCCAGTAGGAAAGCGGGGGGCCAAGACTACAATGAGCAGTTCTTC.

The genes are TRBV4-3 and TRBJ2-3; a possible D gene is TRBD2 (6 bases). V was trimmed by 4 bases and J by 6 bases, leaving 17 bases between them. In germline, CDR1 is LGHNA, CDR2 YSLEER. There are 15 residues in the CDR3. The CDR3 loop reads CASSRLGTESDTQYF. CDR3 DNA: TGCGCCAGCAGCCGGCTCGGGACTGAGTCGGATACGCAGTATTTT.

V usage is TRBV29-1 and J usage is TRBJ2-7; D not resolved. The germline V and J ends were trimmed by 6 bases and 4 bases, with 10 bases remaining between them. The CDR3 covers 11 residues. Germline V gene sequence: CDR1 SQVTM, CDR2 ANQGSEA. The DNA for the CDR3 is TGCAGCGTCCGGGCAGGTTACGAGCAGTACTTC. Amino acid sequence: CSVRAGYEQYF.

The sample holds a few counts of this clone. The V and J genes are TRBV14 and TRBJ2-1; D is undetermined. Germline loops: CDR1 SGHDN, CDR2 FVKESK. Trimming stripped 5 bases from V and 10 bases from J, with 9 bases between. The CDR3 runs 11 residues. CDR3 sequence: CASSFRREQFF. The CDR3, as DNA: TGTGCCAGCAGCTTCCGACGGGAGCAGTTCTTC.

V usage is TRBV2 and J usage is TRBJ2-6; 8 positions agree with TRBD1. Germline V gene data show CDR1 as SNHLY and CDR2 as FYNNEI. The CDR3 length is 16 residues. Unmatched junction bases numbered 16, after V lost 5 bases and J lost 13 bases. DNA for the CDR3: TGTGCCAGCAGTCCCCGACAAGGGACAGGCCCTCGTGTCCTGACTTTC. Protein sequence: CASSPRQGTGPRVLTF.

This clone was seen once. The gene calls are TRBV5-1 and TRBJ1-4; the D gene is possibly TRBD1 (6 bases). With 3 bases removed from V and 0 bases from J, the gap between germline ends came to 15 bases. In germline, CDR1 is SGHRS, CDR2 YFSETQ. The CDR3 spans 17 residues. CDR3 DNA: TGCGCCAGCAGCTGGGGGGCGGCAGAAGCAACTAATGAAAAACTGTTTTTT. This codes for CASSWGAAEATNEKLFF.